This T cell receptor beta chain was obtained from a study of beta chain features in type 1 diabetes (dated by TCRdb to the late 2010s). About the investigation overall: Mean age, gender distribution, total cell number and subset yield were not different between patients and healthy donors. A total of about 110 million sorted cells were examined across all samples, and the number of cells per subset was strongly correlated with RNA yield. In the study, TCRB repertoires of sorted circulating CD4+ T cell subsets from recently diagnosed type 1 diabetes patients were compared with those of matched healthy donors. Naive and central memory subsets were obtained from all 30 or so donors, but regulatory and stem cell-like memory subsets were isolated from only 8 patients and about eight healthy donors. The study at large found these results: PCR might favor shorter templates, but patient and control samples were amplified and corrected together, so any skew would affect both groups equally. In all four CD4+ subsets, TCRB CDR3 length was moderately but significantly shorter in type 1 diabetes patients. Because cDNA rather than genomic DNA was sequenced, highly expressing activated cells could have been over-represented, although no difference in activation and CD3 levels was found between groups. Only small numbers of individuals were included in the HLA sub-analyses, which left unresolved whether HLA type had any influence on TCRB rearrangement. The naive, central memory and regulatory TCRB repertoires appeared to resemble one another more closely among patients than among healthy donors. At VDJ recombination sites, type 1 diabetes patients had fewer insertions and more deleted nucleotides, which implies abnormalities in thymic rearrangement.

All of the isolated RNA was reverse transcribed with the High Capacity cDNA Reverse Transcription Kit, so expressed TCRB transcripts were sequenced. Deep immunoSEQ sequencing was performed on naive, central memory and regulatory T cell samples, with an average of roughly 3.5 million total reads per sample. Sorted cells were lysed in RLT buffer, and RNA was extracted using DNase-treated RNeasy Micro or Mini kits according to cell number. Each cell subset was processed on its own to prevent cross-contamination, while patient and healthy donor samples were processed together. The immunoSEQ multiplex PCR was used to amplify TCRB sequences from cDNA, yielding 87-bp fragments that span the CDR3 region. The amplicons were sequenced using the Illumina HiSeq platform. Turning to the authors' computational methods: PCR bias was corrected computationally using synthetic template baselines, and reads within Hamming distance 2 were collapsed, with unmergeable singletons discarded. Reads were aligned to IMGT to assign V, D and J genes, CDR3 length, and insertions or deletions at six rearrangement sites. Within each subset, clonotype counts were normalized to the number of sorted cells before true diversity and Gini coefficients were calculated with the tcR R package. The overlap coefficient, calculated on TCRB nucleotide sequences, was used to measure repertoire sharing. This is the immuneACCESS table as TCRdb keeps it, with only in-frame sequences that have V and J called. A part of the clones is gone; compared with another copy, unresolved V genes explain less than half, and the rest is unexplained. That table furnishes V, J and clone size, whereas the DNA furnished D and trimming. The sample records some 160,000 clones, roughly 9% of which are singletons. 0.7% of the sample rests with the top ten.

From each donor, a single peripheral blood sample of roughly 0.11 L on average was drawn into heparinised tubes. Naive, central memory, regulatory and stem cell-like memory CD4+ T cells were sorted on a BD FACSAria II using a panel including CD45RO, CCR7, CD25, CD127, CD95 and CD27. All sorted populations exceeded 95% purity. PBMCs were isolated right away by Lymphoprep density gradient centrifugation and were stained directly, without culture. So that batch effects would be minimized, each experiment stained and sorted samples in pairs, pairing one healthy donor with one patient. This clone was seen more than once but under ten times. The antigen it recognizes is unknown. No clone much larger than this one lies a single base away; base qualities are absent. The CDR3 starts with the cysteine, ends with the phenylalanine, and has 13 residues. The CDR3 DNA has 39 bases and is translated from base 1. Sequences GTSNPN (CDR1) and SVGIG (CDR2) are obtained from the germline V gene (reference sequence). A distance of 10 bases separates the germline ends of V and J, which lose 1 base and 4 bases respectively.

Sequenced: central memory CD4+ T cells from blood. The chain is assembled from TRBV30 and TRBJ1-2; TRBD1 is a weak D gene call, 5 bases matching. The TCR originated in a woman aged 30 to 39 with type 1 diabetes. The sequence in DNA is TGTGCCTGGAGTGCCACAGGCCTCTATGGCTACACCTTC. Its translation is CAWSATGLYGYTF.